The source of this TCR beta chain is a study of T cells after yellow fever vaccination. The wider study: With SMART-Seq v4 Ultra Low Input, the fractions containing low cell numbers were prepared.

Overall study results and limits: Among all clonotypes, a small share was observed in both CD4 and CD8 compartments. Within FACS-sorted repertoires, abundant clonotypes contaminating from the bulk population could be present. When the response was secondary, it was weaker but reached its peak faster, day 5 versus 15.

MiXCR, run by TCRdb on the 5' RACE reads, gives a single entry per CDR3 protein. The sample has roughly 400,000 distinct CDR3 sequences; around 20% are singletons. CDR3 length: 14 amino acids. Trimming took 2 bases from V and 4 from J, leaving 11 bases between them. Germline CDR1 and CDR2: LGHNA and YSLEER. On this clonotype: The antigen is undetermined.

The receptor was isolated from a man aged 18 to 29 who received the YFV17D yellow fever vaccine. The chain combines TRBV4-3 with TRBJ1-2; unclear D gene. Specimen: PBMCs, collected before the yellow fever booster vaccination. DNA of the CDR3: TGCGCCAGCAGCCAAAGTGTAGATAGCTATGGCTACACCTTC. The encoded protein is CASSQSVDSYGYTF.